Following are 18 T cell receptor beta chains from one sample sequenced in a study of blood T cell repertoires in COVID-19. Data came from immunoSEQ multiplex PCR; TCRdb stores just in-frame clones and leaves some out. The table lists about 40,000 clones, roughly 80% of them singletons, with approximately 25% in the top ten. Sequencing was carried out using peripheral blood. Receptors were obtained from a human donor with acute or convalescent COVID-19. The donor label of this sample is uncertain.

This chain links TRBV10-3 with TRBJ2-6; 11 positions agree with TRBD1. Germline-derived CDR1 and CDR2 are ENHRY and SYGVKD. This CDR3 comprises 16 residues. The junction had 6 bases not matched to a gene; V was cut back by 11 bases and J by 0 bases. The CDR3 loop is CAGGTGGNSGANVLTF. CDR3 nucleotide sequence: TGTGCCGGAGGGACAGGGGGTAACTCTGGGGCCAACGTCCTGACTTTC.

The chain is built from TRBV9 and TRBJ1-2; D not resolved. With 4 bases removed from V and 7 bases from J, the gap between germline ends came to 11 bases. Germline loops: CDR1 SGDLS, CDR2 YYNGEE. The CDR3 has 12 residues. The CDR3 spells CASSPLAGGYTF. DNA of the CDR3: TGTGCCAGCAGCCCCCTCGCGGGTGGCTACACCTTC.

V usage is TRBV4-1 and J usage is TRBJ1-2; D uncertain. This CDR3 is built from 16 residues. V was pared by 0 bases and J by 5 bases, with 16 bases between. Germline V gives CDR1 MGHRA, CDR2 YSYEKL. The CDR3 region is CASSQDSREIRYGYTF. DNA for the CDR3: TGCGCCAGCAGCCAAGATAGTCGGGAGATTCGGTATGGCTACACCTTC.

The chain recombines TRBV5-4 with TRBJ1-1; D call uncertain. Germline V lookup: CDR1 SGHNT, CDR2 YYREEE (reference sequence). The length of the CDR3 is 13 residues. With 3 bases removed from V and 0 bases from J, the gap between germline ends came to 6 bases. The CDR3 sequence: CASSSGMNTEAFF. In DNA form, the CDR3 reads TGTGCCAGCAGCTCAGGAATGAACACTGAAGCTTTCTTT.

CDR3 DNA: TGTGCCAGCAGTCCTCGGACAGGGGAGAACACTGAAGCTTTCTTT. Translating it yields CASSPRTGENTEAFF. This chain links TRBV6-5 with TRBJ1-1; TRBD1 matches at 9 bases. V lost 5 bases and J lost 1; bases outside the gene matches: 5. The CDR3 length is 15 residues. The germline V gene encodes CDR1 MNHEY and CDR2 SVGAGI.

This clone appeared a few times. J is TRBJ2-7 and V is TRBV9, with 11 bases matching TRBD2. This CDR3 spans 14 amino acids. V dropped 2 bases and J dropped 6; count of bases not matched to a gene: 4. The germline gives CDR1 SGDLS, CDR2 YYNGEE. CDR3: CASSVTSGIGEQYF. CDR3 coding DNA: TGTGCCAGCAGCGTGACTAGCGGGATAGGCGAGCAGTACTTC.

The rearrangement joins TRBV24-1 to TRBJ2-2; TRBD2 agrees at 9 bases. In germline, CDR1 is KGHDR, CDR2 SFDVKD. V trimming: 1 base; J trimming: 2 bases; junction bases outside the gene matches: 10. The length of the CDR3 is 19 residues. CDR3 residues: CATSDFEGASGTNTGELFF. The CDR3 coding sequence is TGTGCCACCAGTGATTTTGAGGGGGCTAGCGGGACCAACACCGGGGAGCTGTTTTTT.

The rearrangement joins TRBV6-5 to TRBJ1-3; 9 nucleotides match TRBD1. With V trimmed by 5 bases and J by 7 bases, 6 bases remained unmatched. CDR1 MNHEY and CDR2 SVGAGI come from the germline V gene. CDR3 length: 14 residues. The DNA of the CDR3 is TGTGCCAGCAGTCGGGGACAGGGTGTGAACACCATATATTTT. Translated, it gives CASSRGQGVNTIYF.

The genes are TRBV5-6 and TRBJ2-1; 10 bases align to TRBD1. Trimming at V came to 4 bases and at J to 4 bases, leaving 8 bases not matched to a gene. The CDR3 runs to 16 residues. Per germline, CDR1 SGHDT and CDR2 YYEEEE. Written as DNA, the CDR3 is TGTGCCAGCAGCCAATCGGGGACAGGGGAATACAATGAGCAGTTCTTC. It yields the protein CASSQSGTGEYNEQFF.

The gene calls are TRBV5-1 and TRBJ2-5; D is unclear. Germline CDR1 is SGHRS and CDR2 is YFSETQ. With 4 bases removed from V and 3 bases from J, the gap between germline ends came to 4 bases. This CDR3 region has 11 residues. The CDR3 here is CASSLEETQYF. The DNA for the CDR3 is TGCGCCAGCAGCCTCGAAGAGACCCAGTACTTC.

This chain uses TRBV10-2 with TRBJ2-7, with D perhaps TRBD2 (6 bases). Between the trimmed V and J ends, which lost 0 bases and 1 base, there was a span of 10 bases. This CDR3 contains 15 residues. Germline values: CDR1 WSHSY, CDR2 SAAADI. CDR3 residues: CASSESAGPSYEQYF. In DNA form, the CDR3 reads TGCGCCAGCAGTGAGTCGGCGGGGCCTTCCTACGAGCAGTACTTC.

The chain couples TRBV7-9 to TRBJ1-4; the D gene is possibly TRBD1 (6 bases). Between the trimmed V and J ends, which lost 4 bases and 5 bases, there was a span of 8 bases. This CDR3 has 13 residues. Germline loops: CDR1 SEHNR, CDR2 FQNEAQ (reference sequence). CDR3 protein: CASSSRGNEKLFF. In DNA form, the CDR3 reads TGTGCCAGCAGCTCCAGGGGAAATGAAAAACTGTTTTTT.

The CDR3 region is CASSQDTSGGYEQYF. The CDR3 bases are TGTGCCAGCAGCCAAGATACTAGCGGGGGGTACGAGCAGTACTTC. The V gene is TRBV4-2, the J gene TRBJ2-7, with 12 nucleotides matching TRBD2. The germline CDR1 and CDR2 sequences are LGHNA and YNFKEQ. The CDR3 contains 15 residues. The ends lost 0 bases at V and 4 bases at J; junction bases unmatched: 1.

This clone has more than one count but fewer than ten. The chain employs TRBV18 and TRBJ1-1, with 9 bases lining up with TRBD1. Losses at the gene ends were 4 bases for V and 0 bases for J; bases not matched to a gene: 3. From germline, CDR1 is KGHSH and CDR2 LQKENI. The CDR3 runs 15 residues. The CDR3 here is CASSQGQGLNTEAFF. The CDR3 DNA reads as TGTGCCAGCTCACAAGGACAGGGGCTGAACACTGAAGCTTTCTTT.

The V and J genes are TRBV12-3 or TRBV12-4 and TRBJ2-7, with 7 bases that match TRBD2. The V and J ends lost 6 bases and 5 bases, in that order; junction bases with no gene match: 7. This CDR3 contains 13 residues. This chain's CDR3 is CASRRGVSHEQYF. Here the CDR3 DNA reads TGTGCCAGCAGACGGGGGGTAAGTCACGAGCAGTACTTC.

The V and J genes are TRBV7-2 and TRBJ2-1; 8 bases are a match to TRBD2. CDR1 and CDR2 (germline): SGHTA, FQGNSA. CDR3 size: 17 residues. The V segment lost 0 bases and the J segment 6 bases; nucleotides outside the gene matches: 10. The CDR3 DNA sequence: TGTGCCAGCAGCTTAGCCCTAACGGGAGGGCGTGGCAATGAGCAGTTCTTC. Translated, it gives CASSLALTGGRGNEQFF.

This clone occurred a few times. The chain couples TRBV7-3 to TRBJ2-6; 10 nucleotides agree with TRBD1. Germline values: CDR1 SGHTA, CDR2 FQGTGA. This CDR3 is built from 22 residues. J was trimmed by 0 bases and V by 5 bases; bases with no gene match: 19. As DNA, the CDR3 is TGTGCCAGCAGCGGGCCCCGGGACAGGGGTACTGATACCTACTCTGGGGCCAACGTCCTGACTTTC. As protein: CASSGPRDRGTDTYSGANVLTF.

The J gene is TRBJ2-5, the V gene TRBV5-8; 15 bases are shared with TRBD2. The junction had 5 bases not matched to a gene; V was cut back by 0 bases and J by 2 bases. Germline CDR1 is SGHTS and CDR2 is YDEGEE. The CDR3 is made up of 18 amino acids. For the CDR3, the DNA is TGTGCCAGCAGCTTGGGGGGGACTAGCGGGAGGATTCAAGAGACCCAGTACTTC. This codes for CASSLGGTSGRIQETQYF.